A selection of T cell receptor beta chains follows, all from one sample in a study of OX40 agonist ivuxolimab in advanced cancers. Assay: immunoSEQ multiplex PCR; the TCRdb copy retains only in-frame clones and omits some. The sample includes some 59,000 clones, 75% to 90% of them seen just once. The sequencing here drew on CD4+ or CD8+ T cells sorted from blood, taken in a trial of the OX40 agonist ivuxolimab. These receptors came from an adult with an advanced solid tumor such as melanoma, head and neck, liver or kidney cancer. CDR3s include the opening cysteine and the closing phenylalanine or tryptophan. A D gene is named only where the DNA matches it firmly. A row's size may be missing; if present it is once, few, many or a size class.

J gene: TRBJ2-3
clone size: NA
D gene: TRBD1
V gene: TRBV9
CDR3 protein: CASSPRGGEKDTQYF
CDR3 DNA: TGTGCCAGCAGCCCCAGAGGGGGCGAAAAAGATACGCAGTATTTT

J gene: TRBJ2-2
clone size: NA
D gene: NA
V gene: TRBV19
CDR3 protein: CASSPGGPGTGELFF
CDR3 DNA: TGTGCCAGTAGCCCGGGTGGCCCGGGCACCGGGGAGCTGTTTTTT

J gene: TRBJ1-5
clone size: NA
D gene: NA
V gene: TRBV4-2
CDR3 protein: CASSQLRQGNQPQHF
CDR3 DNA: TGTGCCAGCAGCCAATTACGACAGGGCAATCAGCCCCAGCATTTT

J gene: TRBJ1-1
clone size: NA
D gene: NA
V gene: TRBV13
CDR3 protein: CASSPPPDRPNTEAFF
CDR3 DNA: TGTGCCAGCAGCCCTCCACCGGACAGACCCAACACTGAAGCTTTCTTT

J gene: TRBJ2-3
clone size: NA
D gene: NA
V gene: TRBV2
CDR3 protein: CASRGWVQGTDTQYF
CDR3 DNA: TGTGCCAGCAGGGGTTGGGTACAGGGAACAGATACGCAGTATTTT

J gene: TRBJ2-3
clone size: NA
D gene: TRBD2
V gene: TRBV11-1
CDR3 protein: CASSSRGLGDTQYF
CDR3 DNA: TGTGCCAGCAGCTCGAGGGGACTAGGGGATACGCAGTATTTT

J gene: TRBJ2-7
clone size: once
D gene: NA
V gene: TRBV19
CDR3 protein: CASSTPGSFGGEQYF
CDR3 DNA: TGTGCCAGTAGTACCCCAGGGAGTTTTGGGGGCGAGCAGTACTTC

J gene: TRBJ1-6
clone size: NA
D gene: NA
V gene: TRBV2
CDR3 protein: CAGRGQGNSPLHF
CDR3 DNA: TGTGCCGGACGCGGGCAGGGTAATTCACCCCTCCACTTT

J gene: TRBJ2-7
clone size: few
D gene: TRBD2
V gene: TRBV2
CDR3 protein: CASNLQRGAQYF
CDR3 DNA: TGTGCCAGCAACCTCCAGCGGGGCGCTCAGTACTTC

J gene: TRBJ2-2
clone size: NA
D gene: NA
V gene: TRBV6-6
CDR3 protein: CASSYALNTGELFF
CDR3 DNA: TGTGCCAGCAGTTACGCCCTGAACACCGGGGAGCTGTTTTTT

J gene: TRBJ1-5
clone size: NA
D gene: NA
V gene: TRBV2
CDR3 protein: CASSEAQGRNQPQHF
CDR3 DNA: TGTGCCAGCAGTGAAGCACAGGGACGCAATCAGCCCCAGCATTTT

J gene: TRBJ2-2
clone size: NA
D gene: NA
V gene: TRBV2
CDR3 protein: CASSEWGGDRYTGELFF
CDR3 DNA: TGTGCCAGCAGTGAATGGGGAGGGGACAGATACACCGGGGAGCTGTTTTTT

J gene: TRBJ2-4
clone size: NA
D gene: TRBD1
V gene: TRBV7-9
CDR3 protein: CASSTEGDRKIQYF
CDR3 DNA: TGTGCCAGCAGCACCGAAGGGGACAGAAAAATTCAGTACTTC

J gene: TRBJ2-3
clone size: NA
D gene: NA
V gene: TRBV7-2
CDR3 protein: CASSLVGAATQYF
CDR3 DNA: TGTGCCAGCAGCTTAGTAGGTGCCGCCACGCAGTATTTT

J gene: TRBJ1-2
clone size: NA
D gene: TRBD1
V gene: TRBV11-2
CDR3 protein: CASSPGTGDGYTF
CDR3 DNA: TGTGCCAGCAGCCCCGGGACAGGGGATGGCTACACCTTC

J gene: TRBJ2-3
clone size: once
D gene: TRBD1
V gene: TRBV25-1
CDR3 protein: CASSEVGQGHTDTQYF
CDR3 DNA: TGTGCCAGCAGTGAAGTAGGACAGGGGCACACAGATACGCAGTATTTT

J gene: TRBJ2-1
clone size: NA
D gene: NA
V gene: TRBV10-3
CDR3 protein: CAISGASYNEQFF
CDR3 DNA: TGTGCCATCAGTGGGGCATCCTACAATGAGCAGTTCTTC

J gene: TRBJ2-1
clone size: NA
D gene: NA
V gene: TRBV5-1
CDR3 protein: CASSLEGEPYNEQFF
CDR3 DNA: TGCGCCAGCAGCTTGGAGGGGGAACCCTACAATGAGCAGTTCTTC

J gene: TRBJ1-2
clone size: NA
D gene: NA
V gene: TRBV2
CDR3 protein: CASSEYSQGANYGYTF
CDR3 DNA: TGTGCCAGCAGTGAATATTCCCAGGGAGCTAACTATGGCTACACCTTC

J gene: TRBJ2-5
clone size: NA
D gene: TRBD2
V gene: TRBV9
CDR3 protein: CASSVEGASGGMETQYF
CDR3 DNA: TGTGCCAGCAGCGTAGAAGGAGCTAGCGGGGGAATGGAGACCCAGTACTTC

J gene: TRBJ2-1
clone size: NA
D gene: NA
V gene: TRBV7-6
CDR3 protein: CASASSYNEQFF
CDR3 DNA: TGTGCCAGCGCAAGTAGCTACAATGAGCAGTTCTTC

J gene: TRBJ1-2
clone size: NA
D gene: NA
V gene: TRBV6-1
CDR3 protein: CASSELYSTYGYTF
CDR3 DNA: TGTGCCAGCAGTGAACTGTACAGCACCTATGGCTACACCTTC

J gene: TRBJ1-4
clone size: NA
D gene: TRBD1
V gene: TRBV19
CDR3 protein: CASTVGTANEKLFF
CDR3 DNA: TGTGCCAGTACGGTCGGGACAGCTAATGAAAAACTGTTTTTT

J gene: TRBJ1-5
clone size: once
D gene: NA
V gene: TRBV11-2
CDR3 protein: CASSRNGENSNQPQHF
CDR3 DNA: TGTGCCAGCAGCCGCAACGGAGAAAATAGCAATCAGCCCCAGCATTTT

J gene: TRBJ1-5
clone size: few
D gene: NA
V gene: TRBV7-8
CDR3 protein: CASSLTREGNQPQHF
CDR3 DNA: TGTGCCAGCAGCTTAACTAGAGAGGGTAATCAGCCCCAGCATTTT

J gene: TRBJ2-7
clone size: NA
D gene: NA
V gene: TRBV10-3
CDR3 protein: CAISDKIAGSYYEQYF
CDR3 DNA: TGTGCCATCAGTGACAAGATCGCAGGGAGTTACTACGAGCAGTACTTC

J gene: TRBJ2-2
clone size: NA
D gene: NA
V gene: TRBV10-3
CDR3 protein: CAISERETNTGELFF
CDR3 DNA: TGTGCCATCAGTGAGAGGGAAACGAACACCGGGGAGCTGTTTTTT

J gene: TRBJ1-3
clone size: NA
D gene: NA
V gene: TRBV15
CDR3 protein: CATASGGNTIYF
CDR3 DNA: TGTGCCACCGCCTCGGGAGGAAACACCATATATTTT

J gene: TRBJ2-5
clone size: NA
D gene: NA
V gene: TRBV20-1
CDR3 protein: CSAMQGETQYF
CDR3 DNA: TGCAGTGCTATGCAGGGGGAGACCCAGTACTTC

J gene: TRBJ2-1
clone size: NA
D gene: TRBD2
V gene: TRBV7-2
CDR3 protein: CASSFLAGVVNEQFF
CDR3 DNA: TGTGCCAGCAGCTTTCTAGCGGGAGTTGTCAATGAGCAGTTCTTC

J gene: TRBJ1-6
clone size: NA
D gene: NA
V gene: TRBV28
CDR3 protein: CASRRSVRVSYNSPLHF
CDR3 DNA: TGTGCCAGCAGGAGGTCGGTCAGGGTCAGCTATAATTCACCCCTCCACTTT

J gene: TRBJ2-7
clone size: NA
D gene: NA
V gene: TRBV6-1
CDR3 protein: CASSSDKRREQYF
CDR3 DNA: TGTGCCAGCAGTTCGGACAAAAGACGCGAGCAGTACTTC

J gene: TRBJ2-3
clone size: NA
D gene: NA
V gene: TRBV10-2
CDR3 protein: CASSEKGGSDTQYF
CDR3 DNA: TGCGCCAGCAGTGAGAAGGGGGGTTCCGATACGCAGTATTTT

J gene: TRBJ2-7
clone size: NA
D gene: TRBD1
V gene: TRBV19
CDR3 protein: CASSKRTGSSYEQYF
CDR3 DNA: TGTGCCAGTAGTAAGCGGACAGGGAGCTCCTACGAGCAGTACTTC

J gene: TRBJ1-4
clone size: once
D gene: NA
V gene: TRBV11-3
CDR3 protein: CASSLEAGPNEKLFF
CDR3 DNA: TGTGCCAGCAGCTTAGAGGCGGGACCTAATGAAAAACTGTTTTTT

J gene: TRBJ1-2
clone size: once
D gene: NA
V gene: TRBV21-1
CDR3 protein: CASSRRECGNYGYTF
CDR3 DNA: TGTGCCAGCAGCCGCCGGGAATGTGGTAACTATGGCTACACCTTC

J gene: TRBJ2-1
clone size: once
D gene: NA
V gene: TRBV10-3
CDR3 protein: CAISEWGLEQFF
CDR3 DNA: TGTGCCATCAGTGAGTGGGGGCTTGAGCAGTTCTTC

J gene: TRBJ2-1
clone size: NA
D gene: TRBD2
V gene: TRBV30
CDR3 protein: CAWIPGLAVNEQFF
CDR3 DNA: TGTGCCTGGATTCCGGGACTAGCGGTAAATGAGCAGTTCTTC

J gene: TRBJ1-6
clone size: NA
D gene: NA
V gene: TRBV21-1
CDR3 protein: CASSKAFIGNSPLHF
CDR3 DNA: TGTGCCAGCAGCAAGGCTTTTATAGGGAATTCACCCCTCCACTTT

J gene: TRBJ2-3
clone size: NA
D gene: TRBD1
V gene: TRBV6-1
CDR3 protein: CASSGGQFTDTQYF
CDR3 DNA: TGTGCCAGCAGTGGGGGACAGTTCACAGATACGCAGTATTTT

J gene: TRBJ1-4
clone size: NA
D gene: NA
V gene: TRBV2
CDR3 protein: CASSDTGLLGEKLFF
CDR3 DNA: TGTGCCAGCAGTGATACAGGGCTTTTGGGTGAAAAACTGTTTTTT

J gene: TRBJ2-7
clone size: NA
D gene: TRBD2
V gene: TRBV19
CDR3 protein: CASRGGDARASAEQYF
CDR3 DNA: TGTGCCAGTAGGGGGGGGGACGCCAGGGCCTCAGCCGAGCAGTACTTC

J gene: TRBJ1-1
clone size: NA
D gene: NA
V gene: TRBV18
CDR3 protein: CASSLREDTEAFF
CDR3 DNA: TGTGCCAGCTCCCTCAGGGAGGACACTGAAGCTTTCTTT

J gene: TRBJ1-2
clone size: NA
D gene: NA
V gene: TRBV5-4
CDR3 protein: CASSSKAGNSNNYGYTF
CDR3 DNA: TGTGCCAGCAGCTCCAAAGCCGGGAACAGCAATAACTATGGCTACACCTTC

J gene: TRBJ1-1
clone size: NA
D gene: NA
V gene: TRBV6-6
CDR3 protein: CASTFGGLAEAFF
CDR3 DNA: TGTGCCAGCACCTTCGGAGGGCTCGCTGAAGCTTTCTTT

J gene: TRBJ1-5
clone size: NA
D gene: NA
V gene: TRBV30
CDR3 protein: CAWSAQGPGPQHF
CDR3 DNA: TGTGCCTGGAGTGCCCAGGGGCCCGGGCCCCAGCATTTT

J gene: TRBJ2-3
clone size: NA
D gene: TRBD1
V gene: TRBV5-8
CDR3 protein: CASRTGGYVTDTQYF
CDR3 DNA: TGTGCCAGCCGGACAGGGGGTTACGTAACAGATACGCAGTATTTT

J gene: TRBJ2-1
clone size: NA
D gene: TRBD2
V gene: TRBV5-6
CDR3 protein: CASSLGTSGWGAYNEQFF
CDR3 DNA: TGTGCCAGCAGCTTGGGGACTAGCGGGTGGGGAGCCTACAATGAGCAGTTCTTC

J gene: TRBJ1-1
clone size: NA
D gene: NA
V gene: TRBV7-8
CDR3 protein: CASSLEGRLPNTEAFF
CDR3 DNA: TGTGCCAGCAGCTTAGAGGGCAGGCTACCGAACACTGAAGCTTTCTTT

J gene: TRBJ2-3
clone size: NA
D gene: TRBD1
V gene: TRBV7-3
CDR3 protein: CASSSTLTGADTQYF
CDR3 DNA: TGTGCCAGCAGCTCAACGTTGACAGGGGCAGATACGCAGTATTTT

J gene: TRBJ2-2
clone size: once
D gene: NA
V gene: TRBV2
CDR3 protein: CASSVNNRPRAATGELFF
CDR3 DNA: TGTGCCAGCAGTGTCAACAATAGGCCACGGGCTGCCACCGGGGAGCTGTTTTTT

J gene: TRBJ2-1
clone size: NA
D gene: TRBD2
V gene: TRBV18
CDR3 protein: CASSPRGSGGSSSYNEQFF
CDR3 DNA: TGTGCCAGCTCCCCCCGGGGTAGCGGGGGGTCAAGCTCCTACAATGAGCAGTTCTTC

J gene: TRBJ1-2
clone size: once
D gene: TRBD1
V gene: TRBV6-6
CDR3 protein: CASSYEGTGSNYGYTF
CDR3 DNA: TGTGCCAGCAGTTACGAAGGGACAGGTTCTAACTATGGCTACACCTTC

J gene: TRBJ1-2
clone size: NA
D gene: NA
V gene: TRBV6-5
CDR3 protein: CASRSGGGGRYGYTF
CDR3 DNA: TGTGCCAGCAGATCAGGAGGGGGTGGAAGATATGGCTACACCTTC

J gene: TRBJ2-7
clone size: few
D gene: NA
V gene: TRBV11-2
CDR3 protein: CASSSQGPYEQYF
CDR3 DNA: TGTGCCAGCAGCTCACAGGGCCCCTACGAGCAGTACTTC

J gene: TRBJ1-4
clone size: NA
D gene: NA
V gene: TRBV5-4
CDR3 protein: CASSNLTGHNEKLFF
CDR3 DNA: TGTGCCAGCAGCAATCTGACGGGACATAATGAAAAACTGTTTTTT

J gene: TRBJ2-7
clone size: NA
D gene: NA
V gene: TRBV9
CDR3 protein: CASSVGGQTYEQYF
CDR3 DNA: TGTGCCAGCAGCGTAGGAGGACAAACCTACGAGCAGTACTTC

J gene: TRBJ1-3
clone size: NA
D gene: TRBD1
V gene: TRBV4-1
CDR3 protein: CASSQPRTGGNTIYF
CDR3 DNA: TGCGCCAGCAGCCAACCTCGGACAGGGGGAAACACCATATATTTT

J gene: TRBJ2-3
clone size: NA
D gene: NA
V gene: TRBV7-9
CDR3 protein: CASSLGVEWTQYF
CDR3 DNA: TGTGCCAGCAGCCTAGGGGTGGAGTGGACGCAGTATTTT

J gene: TRBJ2-7
clone size: NA
D gene: TRBD2
V gene: TRBV7-2
CDR3 protein: CASSEAGAGGYEQYF
CDR3 DNA: TGTGCCAGCAGTGAAGCGGGTGCGGGAGGCTACGAGCAGTACTTC